The text below deals with one T cell receptor beta chain. Source study methods: Estimated nucleated cell counts came from reference gene primer amplification. Sequenced by immunoSEQ multiplex PCR; TCRdb stores in-frame clones only, minus some. That table furnishes V, J and clone size, whereas the DNA furnished D and trimming. Of 430,000 or so clones listed, roughly 88% were seen once; the top ten hold 1.8%. This specimen comes from a study of blood T cell repertoires in COVID-19. On the study more broadly: COVID-19 samples collected from the United States, Italy and Spain covered acute and convalescent phases. PBMCs, B-cell-depleted T cells, or T cells provided the cDNA or gDNA that made up the material.

V was cut by 5 bases and J by 6 bases, with 20 bases left in between. The CDR3 spans 15 residues. Germline-derived CDR1 and CDR2 are SEHNR and FQNEAQ (reference sequence). Donors in Cohort 3 who had recovered were those with two negative PCRs, healthcare professional clearance, or resolution of their symptoms. The sample was PBMCs or T cells enriched from blood (not recorded which). This receptor was identified in a middle-aged woman who had recovered from COVID-19. This chain connects TRBV7-9 to TRBJ2-7, with D possibly TRBD2 on 6 matching bases. This chain's CDR3 is CASSHLRVLEGEQYF. In DNA form, the CDR3 reads TGTGCCAGCAGCCATCTTCGGGTCTTGGAGGGCGAGCAGTACTTC.